This TCR beta chain was profiled in a study of blood T cells in healthy people across ages. A J-beta primer mix and a sample-barcoded 5' primer were used in a second PCR of about 6 to 12 cycles. MiXCR was run by TCRdb on the 5' RACE reads, yielding one entry per CDR3 protein. This table holds 1.5 million to 1.9 million distinct CDR3 sequences, approximately 42% found once. Between the trimmed V and J ends, which lost 6 bases and 13 bases, there was a span of 25 bases. Germline CDR1 DFQATT, CDR2 SNEGSKA (reference sequence). This CDR3 region has 14 residues. The sample comprised blood. The source of this sequence is a woman aged 18-29 years in good health. The chain is built from TRBV20-1 and TRBJ2-4, with a possible D match to TRBD1 (8 bases). CDR3 in amino acids: CSAESIQGGDGQYF. The CDR3 nucleotides read TGCAGTGCCGAATCTATACAGGGGGGGGACGGGCAGTACTTC.